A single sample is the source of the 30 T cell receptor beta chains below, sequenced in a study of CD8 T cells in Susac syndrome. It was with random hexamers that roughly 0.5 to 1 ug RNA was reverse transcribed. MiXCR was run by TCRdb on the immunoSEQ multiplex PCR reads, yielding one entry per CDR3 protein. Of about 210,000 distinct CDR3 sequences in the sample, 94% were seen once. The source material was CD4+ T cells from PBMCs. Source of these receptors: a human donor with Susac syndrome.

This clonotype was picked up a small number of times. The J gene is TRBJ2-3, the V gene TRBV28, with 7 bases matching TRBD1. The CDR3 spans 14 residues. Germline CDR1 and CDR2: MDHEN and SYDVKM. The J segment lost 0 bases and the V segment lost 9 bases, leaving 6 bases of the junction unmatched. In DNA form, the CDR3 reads TGTGCCAGTTCGACAGGGCCTAGCACAGATACGCAGTATTTT. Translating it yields CASSTGPSTDTQYF.

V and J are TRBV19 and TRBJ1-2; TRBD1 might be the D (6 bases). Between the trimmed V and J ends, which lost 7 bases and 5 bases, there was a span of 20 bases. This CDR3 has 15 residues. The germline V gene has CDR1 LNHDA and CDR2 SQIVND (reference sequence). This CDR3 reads CASIRVGGQTYGYTF. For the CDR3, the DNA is TGTGCCAGTATAAGGGTGGGCGGACAGACGTATGGCTACACCTTC.

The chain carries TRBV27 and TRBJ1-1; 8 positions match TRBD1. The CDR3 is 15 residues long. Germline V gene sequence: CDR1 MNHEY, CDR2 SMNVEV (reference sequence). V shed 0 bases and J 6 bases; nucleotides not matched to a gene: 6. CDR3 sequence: CASSLSDRAGPEAFF. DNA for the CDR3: TGTGCCAGCAGTTTATCGGACAGGGCTGGGCCTGAAGCTTTCTTT.

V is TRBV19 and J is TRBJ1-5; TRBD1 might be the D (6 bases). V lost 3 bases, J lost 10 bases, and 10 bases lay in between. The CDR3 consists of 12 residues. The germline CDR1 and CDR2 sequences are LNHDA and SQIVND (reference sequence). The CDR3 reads CASSILQGPQHF. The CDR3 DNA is TGTGCCAGTAGTATCCTACAGGGACCCCAGCATTTT.

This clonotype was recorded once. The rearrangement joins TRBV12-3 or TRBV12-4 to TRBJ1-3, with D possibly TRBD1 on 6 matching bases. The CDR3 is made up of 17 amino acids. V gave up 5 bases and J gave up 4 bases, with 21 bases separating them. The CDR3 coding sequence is TGTGCCAGCAGTCCTGCATTCTCAGGGGTCTCAGGAAACACCATATATTTT. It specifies CASSPAFSGVSGNTIYF.

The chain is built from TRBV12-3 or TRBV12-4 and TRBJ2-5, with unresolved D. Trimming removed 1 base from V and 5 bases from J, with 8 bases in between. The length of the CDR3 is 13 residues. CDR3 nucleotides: TGTGCCAGCAGTTTAGTCTCGCCGGAGACCCAGTACTTC. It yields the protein CASSLVSPETQYF.

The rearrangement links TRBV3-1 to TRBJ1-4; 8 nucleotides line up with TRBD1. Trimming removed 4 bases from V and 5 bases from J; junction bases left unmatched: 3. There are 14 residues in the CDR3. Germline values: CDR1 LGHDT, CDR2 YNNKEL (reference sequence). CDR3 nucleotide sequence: TGTGCCAGCAGCCCCTGGACAGGGAATGAAAAACTGTTTTTT. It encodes CASSPWTGNEKLFF.

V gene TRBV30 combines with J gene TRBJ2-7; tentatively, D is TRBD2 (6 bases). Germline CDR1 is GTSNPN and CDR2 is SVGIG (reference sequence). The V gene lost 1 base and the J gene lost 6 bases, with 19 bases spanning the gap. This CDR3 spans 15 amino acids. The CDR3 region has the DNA TGTGCCTGGAGTGCTCAATGGGACTCGACGGGCGAGCAGTACTTC. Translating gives CAWSAQWDSTGEQYF.

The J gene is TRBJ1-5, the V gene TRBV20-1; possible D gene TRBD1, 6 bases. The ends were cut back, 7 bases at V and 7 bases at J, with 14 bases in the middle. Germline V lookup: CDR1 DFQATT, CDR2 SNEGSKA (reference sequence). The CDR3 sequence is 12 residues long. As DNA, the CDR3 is TGCAGTGTCAGAGAGGGGACACAGCCCCAGCATTTT. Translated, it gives CSVREGTQPQHF.

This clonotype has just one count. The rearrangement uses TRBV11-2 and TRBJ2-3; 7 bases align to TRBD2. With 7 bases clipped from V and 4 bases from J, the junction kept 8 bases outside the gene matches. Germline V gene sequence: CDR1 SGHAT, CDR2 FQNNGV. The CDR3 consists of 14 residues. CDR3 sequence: CASTLGRAADTQYF. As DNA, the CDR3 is TGTGCCAGCACCCTGGGGAGGGCCGCAGATACGCAGTATTTT. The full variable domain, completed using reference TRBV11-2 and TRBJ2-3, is EAGVAQSPRYKIIEKRQSVAFWCNPISGHATLYWYQQILGQGPKLLIQFQNNGVVDDSQLPKDRFSAERLKGVDSTLKIQPAKLEDSAVYLCASTLGRAADTQYFGPGTRLTVL.

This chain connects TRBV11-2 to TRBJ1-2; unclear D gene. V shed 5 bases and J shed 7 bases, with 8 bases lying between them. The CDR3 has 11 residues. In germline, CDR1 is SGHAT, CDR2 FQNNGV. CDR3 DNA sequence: TGTGCCAGCAGCACCAAGGTTGGCTACACCTTC. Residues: CASSTKVGYTF.

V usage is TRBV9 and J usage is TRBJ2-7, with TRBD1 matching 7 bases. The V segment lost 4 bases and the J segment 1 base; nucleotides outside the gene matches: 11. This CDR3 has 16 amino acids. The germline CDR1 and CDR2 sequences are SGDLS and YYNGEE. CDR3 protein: CASSSNNRGGSYEQYF. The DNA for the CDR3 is TGTGCCAGCAGCTCCAACAACAGGGGCGGGTCCTACGAGCAGTACTTC.

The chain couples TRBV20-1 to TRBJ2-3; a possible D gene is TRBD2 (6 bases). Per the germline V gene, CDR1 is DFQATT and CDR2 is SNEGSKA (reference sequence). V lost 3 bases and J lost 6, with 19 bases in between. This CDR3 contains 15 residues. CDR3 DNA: TGCAGTGCTAGTTCTAGCGAAGGGGAGTCGGATACGCAGTATTTT. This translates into CSASSSEGESDTQYF.

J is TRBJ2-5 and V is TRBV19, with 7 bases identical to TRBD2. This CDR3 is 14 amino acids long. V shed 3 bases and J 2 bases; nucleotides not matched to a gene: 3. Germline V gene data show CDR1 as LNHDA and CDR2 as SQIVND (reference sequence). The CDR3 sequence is CASSIGRGQETQYF. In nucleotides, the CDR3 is TGTGCCAGTAGTATCGGGCGGGGGCAAGAGACCCAGTACTTC. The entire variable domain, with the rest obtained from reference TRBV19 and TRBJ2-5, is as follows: DGGITQSPKYLFRKEGQNVTLSCEQNLNHDAMYWYRQDPGQGLRLIYYSQIVNDFQKGDIAEGYSVSREKKESFPLTVTSAQKNPTAFYLCASSIGRGQETQYFGPGTRLLVL.

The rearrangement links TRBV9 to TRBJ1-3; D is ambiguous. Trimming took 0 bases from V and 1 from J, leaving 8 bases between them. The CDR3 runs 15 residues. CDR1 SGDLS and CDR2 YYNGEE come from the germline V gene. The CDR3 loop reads CASSVELGSGNTIYF. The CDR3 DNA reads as TGTGCCAGCAGCGTAGAATTGGGATCTGGAAACACCATATATTTT.

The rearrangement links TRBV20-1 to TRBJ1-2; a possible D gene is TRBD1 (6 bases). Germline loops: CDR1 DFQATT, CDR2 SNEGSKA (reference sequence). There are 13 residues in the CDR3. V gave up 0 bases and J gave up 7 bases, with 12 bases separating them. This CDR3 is CSARESRGGGYTF. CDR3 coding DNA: TGCAGTGCTAGAGAGTCCAGGGGAGGTGGCTACACCTTC.

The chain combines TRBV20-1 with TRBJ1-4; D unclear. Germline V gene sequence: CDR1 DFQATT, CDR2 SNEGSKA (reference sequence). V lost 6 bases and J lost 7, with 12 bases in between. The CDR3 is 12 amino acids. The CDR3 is CSAPGDVEKLFF. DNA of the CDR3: TGCAGTGCCCCCGGAGATGTTGAAAAACTGTTTTTT.

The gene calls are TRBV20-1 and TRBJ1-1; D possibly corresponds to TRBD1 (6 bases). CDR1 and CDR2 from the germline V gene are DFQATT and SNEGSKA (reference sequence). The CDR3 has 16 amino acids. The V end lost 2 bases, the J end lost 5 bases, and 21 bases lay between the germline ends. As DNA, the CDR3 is TGCAGTGCTAGAACGGGGGGGCTCCTGGCCCCGACTGAAGCTTTCTTT. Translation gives CSARTGGLLAPTEAFF.

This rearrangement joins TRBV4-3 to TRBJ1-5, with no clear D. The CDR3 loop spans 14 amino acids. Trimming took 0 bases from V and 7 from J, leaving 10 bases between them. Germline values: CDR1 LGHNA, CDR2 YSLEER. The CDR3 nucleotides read TGCGCCAGCAGCCAAGATGTGGGCGGCCAGCCCCAGCATTTT. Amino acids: CASSQDVGGQPQHF.

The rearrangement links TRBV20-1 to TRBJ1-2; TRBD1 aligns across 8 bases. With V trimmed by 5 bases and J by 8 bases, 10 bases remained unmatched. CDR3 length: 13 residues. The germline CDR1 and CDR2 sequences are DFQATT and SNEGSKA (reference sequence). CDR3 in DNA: TGCAGTGCTGTGCTGCAGGGGGCTCGAGGCTACACCTTC. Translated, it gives CSAVLQGARGYTF.

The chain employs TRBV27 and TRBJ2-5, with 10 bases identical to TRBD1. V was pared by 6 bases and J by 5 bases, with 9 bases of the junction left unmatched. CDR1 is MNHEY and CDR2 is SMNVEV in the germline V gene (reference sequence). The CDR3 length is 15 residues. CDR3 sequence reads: CASRRQGASMETQYF. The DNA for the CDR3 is TGTGCCAGCAGGAGACAGGGGGCGAGCATGGAGACCCAGTACTTC.

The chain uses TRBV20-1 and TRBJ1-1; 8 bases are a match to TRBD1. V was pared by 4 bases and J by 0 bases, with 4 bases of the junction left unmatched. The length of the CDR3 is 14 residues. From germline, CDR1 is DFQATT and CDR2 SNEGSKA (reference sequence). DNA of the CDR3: TGCAGTGCTAACCGACAGGGGATGAACACTGAAGCTTTCTTT. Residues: CSANRQGMNTEAFF.

The DNA of the CDR3 is TGTGCCAGCAGCCTAGGACAGGGGGCCTCCCCCACAGATACGCAGTATTTT. Protein product: CASSLGQGASPTDTQYF. The chain links TRBV9 to TRBJ2-3; 11 nucleotides align to TRBD1. The CDR3 has 17 amino acids. Germline V gene data show CDR1 as SGDLS and CDR2 as YYNGEE. Trimming took 4 bases from V and 2 from J; bases not matched to a gene: 9.

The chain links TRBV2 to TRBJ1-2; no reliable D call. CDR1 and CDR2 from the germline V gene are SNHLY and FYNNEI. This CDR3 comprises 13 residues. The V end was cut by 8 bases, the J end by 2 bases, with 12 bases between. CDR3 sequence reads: CASLRTENYGYTF. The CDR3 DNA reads TGTGCCAGCCTACGGACGGAGAACTATGGCTACACCTTC.

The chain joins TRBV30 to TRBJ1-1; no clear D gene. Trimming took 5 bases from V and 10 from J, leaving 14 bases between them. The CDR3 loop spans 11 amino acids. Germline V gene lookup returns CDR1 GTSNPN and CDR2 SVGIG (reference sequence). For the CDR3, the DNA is TGTGCCTGGGCCCAGAAGGAAGGAGCTTTCTTT. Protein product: CAWAQKEGAFF.

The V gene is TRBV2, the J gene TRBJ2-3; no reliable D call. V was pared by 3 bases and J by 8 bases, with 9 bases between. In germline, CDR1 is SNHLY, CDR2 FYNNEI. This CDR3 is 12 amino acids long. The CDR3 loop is CASSETAPTQYF. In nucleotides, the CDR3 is TGTGCCAGCAGTGAGACGGCACCTACGCAGTATTTT.

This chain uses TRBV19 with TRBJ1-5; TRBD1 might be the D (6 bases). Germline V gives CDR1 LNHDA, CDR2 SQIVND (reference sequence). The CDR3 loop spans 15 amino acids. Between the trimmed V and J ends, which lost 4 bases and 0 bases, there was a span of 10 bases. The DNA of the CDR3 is TGTGCCAGTAGTAGGGACACGAATAGCAATCAGCCCCAGCATTTT. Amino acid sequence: CASSRDTNSNQPQHF. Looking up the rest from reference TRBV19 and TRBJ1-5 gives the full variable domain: DGGITQSPKYLFRKEGQNVTLSCEQNLNHDAMYWYRQDPGQGLRLIYYSQIVNDFQKGDIAEGYSVSREKKESFPLTVTSAQKNPTAFYLCASSRDTNSNQPQHFGDGTRLSIL.

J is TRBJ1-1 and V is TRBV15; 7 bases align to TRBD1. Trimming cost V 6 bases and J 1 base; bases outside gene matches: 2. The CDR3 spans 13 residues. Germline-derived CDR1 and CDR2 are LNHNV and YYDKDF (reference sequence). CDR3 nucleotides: TGTGCCACCAGTTACAGGGGGAACACTGAAGCTTTCTTT. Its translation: CATSYRGNTEAFF.

DNA for the CDR3: TGTGCCGGGGGAGACAGGGGATTCTATGGCTACACCTTC. Translation gives CAGGDRGFYGYTF. This rearrangement joins TRBV28 to TRBJ1-2; 8 bases match TRBD1. The CDR3 is made up of 13 amino acids. Germline values: CDR1 MDHEN, CDR2 SYDVKM. V trimming: 11 bases; J trimming: 4 bases; junction bases outside the gene matches: 9.

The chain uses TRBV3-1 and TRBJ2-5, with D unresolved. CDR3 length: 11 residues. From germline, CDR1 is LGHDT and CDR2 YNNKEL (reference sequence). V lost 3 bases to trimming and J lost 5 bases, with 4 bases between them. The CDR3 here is CASSQSETQYF. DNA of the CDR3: TGTGCCAGCAGCCAGAGTGAGACCCAGTACTTC.